This TCR beta chain emerged from a study of identical twins. TCRdb fed the 5' RACE reads into MiXCR, producing one record per CDR3 protein. This sample yields some 1,600,000 distinct CDR3 sequences, of which 32% are seen a single time; approximately 0.25% belongs to the top ten. Regarding this clonotype: The junction and the germline gene differ at one end; a read error may be behind it.

CDR3 size: 12 residues. Germline loops: CDR1 SGHRS, CDR2 YFSETQ. Specimen: cord blood. This sequence originates from a newborn girl in good health. The chain uses TRBV5-1 and TRBJ2-4; D is ambiguous. The J call may not be correct, given that the DNA end is closer to TRBJ2-7. The CDR3 protein is CASILTGYEQYF. The CDR3 DNA follows: TGCGCCAGCATCTTGACGGGCTACGAGCAGTACTTC.